Each of the 30 T cell receptor beta chains below was sequenced from the same sample in a study of blood T cell repertoires in COVID-19. TCRdb keeps only in-frame clones here, not all; method: immunoSEQ multiplex PCR. The top ten hold approximately 2.9% of the sample, which has 65,000 to 90,000 clones, about 85% seen once. Sequenced sample: peripheral blood. The receptors stem from a woman in her 50s with active or convalescent COVID-19.

The V call is TRBV25-1, the J call TRBJ1-6, with TRBD1 as a possible D gene (6 bases). In germline, CDR1 is MGHDK, CDR2 SYGVNS. The V end lost 4 bases, the J end lost 9 bases, and 10 bases lay between the germline ends. The length of the CDR3 is 13 residues. Here the CDR3 DNA reads TGTGCCAGCAGTGGCACAGGGTTTTCACCCCTCCACTTT. Its translation: CASSGTGFSPLHF.

V and J are TRBV2 and TRBJ2-3, with D possibly TRBD2 on 6 matching bases. The CDR3 is made up of 15 amino acids. Deletions cut 1 base from V and 2 bases from J, with 10 bases between. Germline CDR1 reads SNHLY; CDR2 reads FYNNEI. CDR3 bases: TGTGCCAGCAGTGAAGTCGGGGGTCCCACAGATACGCAGTATTTT. It encodes CASSEVGGPTDTQYF.

The chain has TRBV18 and TRBJ2-5; D perhaps matches TRBD2 (5 bases). Trimming pared 6 bases from V and 1 base from J, leaving 15 bases between. There are 15 residues in the CDR3. Germline V gene data show CDR1 as KGHSH and CDR2 as LQKENI. CDR3 sequence reads: CASSSRDLGQETQYF. In DNA, the CDR3 is TGTGCCAGCTCTTCGAGGGATCTGGGCCAAGAGACCCAGTACTTC.

The chain links TRBV5-1 to TRBJ2-1; D may be TRBD1 (5 bases). CDR1 and CDR2 (germline): SGHRS, YFSETQ. The CDR3 length is 17 residues. V was cut by 0 bases and J by 1 base, with 14 bases left in between. DNA for the CDR3: TGCGCCAGCAGCTTGGAAGCAGGGATATCTTCCTACAATGAGCAGTTCTTC. As protein: CASSLEAGISSYNEQFF.

The V gene is TRBV5-4, the J gene TRBJ2-2, with D unresolved. The CDR3 extends over 14 amino acids. Trimming took 0 bases from V and 1 from J, leaving 4 bases between them. Germline V gene sequence: CDR1 SGHNT, CDR2 YYREEE (reference sequence). CDR3 nucleotide sequence: TGTGCCAGCAGCTTGGGACAGAACACCGGGGAGCTGTTTTTT. This gives the protein CASSLGQNTGELFF. The variable domain in full, with the rest retrieved from reference TRBV5-4 and TRBJ2-2, is ETGVTQSPTHLIKTRGQQVTLRCSSQSGHNTVSWYQQALGQGPQFIFQYYREEENGRGNFPPRFSGLQFPNYSSELNVNALELDDSALYLCASSLGQNTGELFFGEGSRLTVL.

The chain uses TRBV19 and TRBJ2-1; 11 bases are a match to TRBD2. Germline lookup yields CDR1 LNHDA and CDR2 SQIVND (reference sequence). This CDR3 region has 16 residues. V trimming: 8 bases; J trimming: 6 bases; junction bases outside the gene matches: 12. The CDR3 here is CASRLSIAGGLNEQFF. For the CDR3, the DNA is TGTGCCAGTCGCCTCTCCATAGCGGGGGGGCTCAATGAGCAGTTCTTC.

CDR3 bases: TGCGCCAGCAGCCAAGGAACAGTAAATTCACCCCTCCACTTT. As protein: CASSQGTVNSPLHF. This chain uses TRBV4-3 with TRBJ1-6, with D unclear. Between the trimmed V and J ends, which lost 1 base and 7 bases, there was a span of 8 bases. CDR1 is LGHNA and CDR2 is YSLEER in the germline V gene. This CDR3 is 14 amino acids long.

V is TRBV29-1 and J is TRBJ2-7, with D maybe TRBD1 (5 bases). Germline assignment: CDR1 SQVTM and CDR2 ANQGSEA. Trimming removed 4 bases from V and 3 bases from J, with 13 bases in between. This CDR3 contains 13 residues. The CDR3 DNA sequence: TGCAGCGTTGTTTCAGGACAAAGCTACGAGCAGTACTTC. Amino acids: CSVVSGQSYEQYF.

This chain joins TRBV7-8 and TRBJ1-6; D gene ambiguous. Germline V gene data show CDR1 as SGHVS and CDR2 as FQNEAQ. There are 14 residues in the CDR3. V lost 1 base, J lost 10 bases, and 11 bases lay in between. CDR3 sequence (DNA): TGTGCCAGCAGCTTAGATAATCGGCGGTCACCCCTCCACTTT. Translating gives CASSLDNRRSPLHF.

The rearrangement uses TRBV4-2 and TRBJ1-2; 7 nucleotides match TRBD1. CDR1 is LGHNA and CDR2 is YNFKEQ in the germline V gene. Unmatched junction bases numbered 6, after V lost 0 bases and J lost 11 bases. CDR3 length: 13 amino acids. CDR3 nucleotide sequence: TGTGCCAGCAGCCAAGATCCCCCAGGGGGTTACACCTTC. Protein: CASSQDPPGGYTF.

The genes are TRBV24-1 and TRBJ2-1, with TRBD2 matching over 9 bases. This CDR3 region has 14 residues. The germline V gene has CDR1 KGHDR and CDR2 SFDVKD. The V and J ends lost 5 bases and 9 bases, in that order; junction bases with no gene match: 7. CDR3 amino acids: CATSAGGGGVEQFF. The CDR3 coding sequence is TGTGCCACCAGTGCTGGCGGGGGGGGAGTTGAGCAGTTCTTC.

The chain recombines TRBV7-8 with TRBJ1-1, with a tentative D call TRBD1 (5 bases). V was pared by 4 bases and J by 4 bases, with 16 bases between. CDR3 size: 15 residues. The germline gives CDR1 SGHVS, CDR2 FQNEAQ. The CDR3 sequence is CASSSTGGTSTEAFF. CDR3 nucleotide sequence: TGTGCCAGCAGCTCGACCGGGGGGACGAGCACTGAAGCTTTCTTT.

V gene TRBV7-3 combines with J gene TRBJ2-6, with 7 bases fitting TRBD1. V trimming: 5 bases; J trimming: 4 bases; junction bases outside the gene matches: 8. Germline V gene lookup returns CDR1 SGHTA and CDR2 FQGTGA. The CDR3 has 16 residues. The CDR3 DNA reads as TGTGCCAGCAGCCTGCGAGGGGGCAGCGGGGCCAACGTCCTGACTTTC. Translation: CASSLRGGSGANVLTF.

This clone has a single count. This chain uses TRBV19 with TRBJ1-4; D gene unclear. V lost 4 bases, J lost 0 bases, and 12 bases lay in between. CDR1 LNHDA and CDR2 SQIVND come from the germline V gene (reference sequence). CDR3 length equals 16 residues. The CDR3 is CASSTRAGTTNEKLFF. CDR3 in DNA: TGTGCCAGTAGTACCCGCGCGGGGACAACTAATGAAAAACTGTTTTTT.

The gene calls are TRBV19 and TRBJ2-5; TRBD1 might be the D (6 bases). The CDR3 runs 15 residues. V gave up 1 base and J gave up 4 bases, with 13 bases separating them. Germline-derived CDR1 and CDR2 are LNHDA and SQIVND (reference sequence). CDR3 nucleotide sequence: TGTGCCAGTAGTATAGCCCACTCCAGGGGAGAGACCCAGTACTTC. Amino acids: CASSIAHSRGETQYF.

CDR3 in DNA: TGTGCCAGCAGCCCCGGGGATGATGAAAAACTGTTTTTT. Its translation is CASSPGDDEKLFF. V and J are TRBV14 and TRBJ1-4; D ambiguous. Germline lookup yields CDR1 SGHDN and CDR2 FVKESK. The CDR3 loop spans 13 amino acids. V was clipped by 4 bases and J by 6 bases, with 9 bases between them.

The CDR3 protein is CASSHGTVSYEQYF. The CDR3 coding sequence is TGCGCCAGCAGCCACGGGACAGTTTCCTACGAGCAGTACTTC. This chain uses TRBV4-1 with TRBJ2-7; the match to TRBD1 covers 7 bases. The ends lost 3 bases at V and 1 base at J; junction bases unmatched: 3. CDR1 and CDR2 from the germline V gene are MGHRA and YSYEKL. The CDR3 is 14 amino acids.

The V gene is TRBV4-3, the J gene TRBJ2-3, with D maybe TRBD2 (7 bases). CDR1 is LGHNA and CDR2 is YSLEER in the germline V gene. The V end lost 3 bases, the J end lost 0 bases, and 16 bases lay between the germline ends. The CDR3 covers 17 residues. In nucleotides, the CDR3 is TGCGCCAGCAGCCAGGGGGGGGGCCTTACTAGCACAGATACGCAGTATTTT. This translates into CASSQGGGLTSTDTQYF.

The CDR3 sequence is CATYPGGVYNSPLHF. CDR3 coding DNA: TGTGCCACTTACCCAGGGGGCGTCTATAATTCACCCCTCCACTTT. The chain recombines TRBV10-3 with TRBJ1-6; TRBD1 aligns across 8 bases. V shed 10 bases and J 3 bases; nucleotides not matched to a gene: 8. Germline assignment: CDR1 ENHRY and CDR2 SYGVKD. This CDR3 has 15 residues.

This clone was seen a handful of times. This chain links TRBV6-5 with TRBJ2-7; a possible D gene is TRBD1 (5 bases). Trimming took 8 bases from V and 3 from J, leaving 17 bases between them. The CDR3 covers 14 residues. Germline values: CDR1 MNHEY, CDR2 SVGAGI. The CDR3 bases are TGTGCCAGCTCCATAAGGGCAGGGAACTACGAGCAGTACTTC. Residues: CASSIRAGNYEQYF.

The chain carries TRBV14 and TRBJ1-1; D remains ambiguous. This CDR3 has 12 residues. Trimming removed 3 bases at V and 4 bases at J, with 6 bases between. Germline CDR1 and CDR2: SGHDN and FVKESK. The CDR3 DNA reads TGTGCCAGCAGCCAGAGTAGCACTGAAGCTTTCTTT. Protein sequence: CASSQSSTEAFF. Complete variable domain (other parts from reference TRBV14 and TRBJ1-1): EAGVTQFPSHSVIEKGQTVTLRCDPISGHDNLYWYRRVMGKEIKFLLHFVKESKQDESGMPNNRFLAERTGGTYSTLKVQPAELEDSGVYFCASSQSSTEAFFGQGTRLTVV.

A few counts support this clone. This chain connects TRBV6-2 or TRBV6-3 to TRBJ1-2; 8 bases line up with TRBD1. Germline assignment: CDR1 MNHEY and CDR2 SVGEGT. Unmatched junction bases numbered 7, after V lost 3 bases and J lost 4 bases. This CDR3 has 15 amino acids. CDR3 DNA sequence: TGTGCCAGCAGTTATAGGACAGGGCCGAGCTATGGCTACACCTTC. It translates to CASSYRTGPSYGYTF.

V is TRBV25-1 and J is TRBJ1-2; D not certain. Trimming stripped 0 bases from V and 8 bases from J, with 10 bases between. There are 13 residues in the CDR3. Germline loops: CDR1 MGHDK, CDR2 SYGVNS. The CDR3 here is CASSEYGGYGYTF. CDR3 sequence (DNA): TGTGCCAGCAGTGAATACGGAGGGTACGGCTACACCTTC.

J is TRBJ2-1 and V is TRBV18, with 8 bases identical to TRBD1. CDR3 length: 14 amino acids. The ends lost 6 bases at V and 7 bases at J; junction bases unmatched: 8. Germline-derived CDR1 and CDR2 are KGHSH and LQKENI. The CDR3 coding sequence is TGTGCCAGCTCCCGCGGGACAGGTCCGAATGAGCAGTTCTTC. Its protein product is CASSRGTGPNEQFF.

This chain links TRBV29-1 with TRBJ2-2, with D uncertain. The germline V gene has CDR1 SQVTM and CDR2 ANQGSEA. The ends were cut back, 7 bases at V and 5 bases at J, with 11 bases in the middle. This CDR3 comprises 12 residues. The CDR3 here is CSAESETGELFF. The CDR3 DNA sequence: TGCAGCGCCGAGAGTGAGACCGGGGAGCTGTTTTTT.

This clone showed up just once. The rearrangement joins TRBV7-9 to TRBJ1-2; no firm D call. V lost 5 bases and J lost 8, with 18 bases in between. The CDR3 has 14 residues. Germline CDR1 reads SEHNR; CDR2 reads FQNEAQ (reference sequence). The CDR3 DNA reads TGTGCCAGCAGCACCCTGGACGGCGGCGGGGGCTACACCTTC. The encoded protein is CASSTLDGGGGYTF.

The genes are TRBV12-5 and TRBJ1-1; D perhaps matches TRBD1 (5 bases). The CDR3 spans 13 residues. Trimming pared 6 bases from V and 2 bases from J, leaving 10 bases between. CDR1 and CDR2 (germline): LGHNT, FRNRAP. The CDR3, as DNA: TGTGCTAGTGGCTACGACAGAAACACTGAAGCTTTCTTT. This gives the protein CASGYDRNTEAFF.

The chain carries TRBV6-5 and TRBJ1-1; no definite D call. With 8 bases removed from V and 7 bases from J, the gap between germline ends came to 11 bases. CDR1 MNHEY and CDR2 SVGAGI come from the germline V gene. The length of the CDR3 is 11 residues. The CDR3 loop is CASSEGNEAFF. The DNA of the CDR3 is TGTGCCAGCTCGGAGGGAAATGAAGCTTTCTTT.

The genes are TRBV5-1 and TRBJ1-1; D might be TRBD1 (6 bases). V lost 3 bases and J lost 4, with 13 bases in between. Germline values: CDR1 SGHRS, CDR2 YFSETQ. CDR3 size: 14 residues. The CDR3 DNA follows: TGCGCCAGCAGCTCGAGGGGGGAGGGCACTGAAGCTTTCTTT. Its translation: CASSSRGEGTEAFF. Combining the CDR3 with reference TRBV5-1 and TRBJ1-1 gives the whole variable domain KAGVTQTPRYLIKTRGQQVTLSCSPISGHRSVSWYQQTPGQGLQFLFEYFSETQRNKGNFPGRFSGRQFSNSRSEMNVSTLELGDSALYLCASSSRGEGTEAFFGQGTRLTVV.

This clone came up once. The genes are TRBV7-2 and TRBJ1-6; unclear D gene. V was shortened by 5 bases and J by 2 bases, with 13 bases between the two germline ends. The germline CDR1 and CDR2 sequences are SGHTA and FQGNSA. The length of the CDR3 is 16 residues. The CDR3 protein is CASSRAPRAYNSPLHF. CDR3 in DNA: TGTGCCAGCAGCCGGGCCCCGAGGGCCTATAATTCACCCCTCCACTTT.